This is a list of T cell receptor beta chains from one sample in a study of memory CD4+ T cells and cytomegalovirus serostatus. Produced via immunoSEQ multiplex PCR; TCRdb's table is partial and in-frame only. The sample gives 70,000 or so clones, 78% of which show up once; 2% to 3% is in the top ten. The sequencing input was memory CD4+ T cells from blood. The receptors shown here come from an adult in good health and CMV-seropositive. CDR3s include the opening cysteine and the closing phenylalanine or tryptophan. Size is stated for part of the rows, as once, few or many counts, or as a class when the clone is expanded.

size | J | V | CDR3
- | TRBJ1-2 | TRBV5-5 | CASSGGGPRSVSGYTF
- | TRBJ2-1 | TRBV25-1 | CASIGFSAEQFF
- | TRBJ1-4 | TRBV6-1 | CASSFGGQVGEKLFF
- | TRBJ2-2 | TRBV10-1 | CASSESISGSDTGELFF
- | TRBJ1-5 | TRBV28 | CASRIIQGGNQPQHF
- | TRBJ2-7 | TRBV28 | CASRPQGTLYEQYF
- | TRBJ1-2 | TRBV30 | CAWRGGRYGYTF
- | TRBJ2-5 | TRBV6-6 | CASRQGGGLQETQYF
- | TRBJ1-5 | TRBV4-3 | CASSQDLRGVGNQPQHF
- | TRBJ1-2 | TRBV7-9 | CASSLGGATPYGYTF
- | TRBJ1-2 | TRBV30 | CAWSRAGRYGYTF
once | TRBJ1-2 | TRBV4-1 | CASSQESTRQGSDGYTF
- | TRBJ2-2 | TRBV12-5 | CASGLVRRGLLAGDTGELFF
- | TRBJ2-7 | TRBV4-2 | CASSQGDGSYEQYF
once | TRBJ1-2 | TRBV9 | CASSVGDTGYGYTF
- | TRBJ1-5 | TRBV5-5 | CASSSSGNSNQPQHF
- | TRBJ2-1 | TRBV12-5 | CASGQDNWPYNEQFF
- | TRBJ1-2 | TRBV1 | CTSSQGLRCYGYTF
- | TRBJ2-5 | TRBV5-4 | CASSLWTGEGETQYF
- | TRBJ2-7 | TRBV30 | CAWRRTGDEQYF
once | TRBJ2-3 | TRBV5-5 | CASSHGAGGRVADTQYF
few | TRBJ1-1 | TRBV18 | CASSGQANTEAFF
- | TRBJ2-2 | TRBV10-1 | CASKGRVGELFF
- | TRBJ1-2 | TRBV11-2 | CASSFRGPNYGYTF
- | TRBJ1-1 | TRBV28 | CASSSHGVGRGTEAFF
once | TRBJ2-3 | TRBV5-4 | CASSLAGADTQYF
- | TRBJ1-2 | TRBV5-1 | CASSLDTQYGYTF
- | TRBJ2-1 | TRBV18 | CASSLLTGRSGEQFF